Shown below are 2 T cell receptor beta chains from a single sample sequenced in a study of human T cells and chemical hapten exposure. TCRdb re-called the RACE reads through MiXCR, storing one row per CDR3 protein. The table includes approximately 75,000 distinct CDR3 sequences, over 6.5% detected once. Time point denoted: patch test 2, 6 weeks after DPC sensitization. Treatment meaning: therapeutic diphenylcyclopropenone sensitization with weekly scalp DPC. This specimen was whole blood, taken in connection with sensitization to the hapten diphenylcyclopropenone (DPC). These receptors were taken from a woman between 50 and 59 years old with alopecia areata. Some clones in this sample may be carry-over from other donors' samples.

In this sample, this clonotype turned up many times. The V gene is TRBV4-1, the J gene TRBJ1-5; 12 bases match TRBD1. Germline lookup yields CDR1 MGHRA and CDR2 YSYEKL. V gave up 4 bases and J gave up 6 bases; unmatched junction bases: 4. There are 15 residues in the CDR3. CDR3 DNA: TGCGCCAGCAGCCTGGGACAGGGGGCTGGTCAGCCCCAGCATTTT. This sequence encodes CASSLGQGAGQPQHF.

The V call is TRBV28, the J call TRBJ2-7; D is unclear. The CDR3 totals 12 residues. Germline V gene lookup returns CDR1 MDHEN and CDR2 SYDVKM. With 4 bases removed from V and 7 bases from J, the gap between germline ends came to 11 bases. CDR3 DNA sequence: TGTGCCAGCAGTTCAGATACGGAGGAGCAGTACTTC. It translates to CASSSDTEEQYF. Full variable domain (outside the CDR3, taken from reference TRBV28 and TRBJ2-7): DVKVTQSSRYLVKRTGEKVFLECVQDMDHENMFWYRQDPGLGLRLIYFSYDVKMKEKGDIPEGYSVSREKKERFSLILESASTNQTSMYLCASSSDTEEQYFGPGTRLTVT.